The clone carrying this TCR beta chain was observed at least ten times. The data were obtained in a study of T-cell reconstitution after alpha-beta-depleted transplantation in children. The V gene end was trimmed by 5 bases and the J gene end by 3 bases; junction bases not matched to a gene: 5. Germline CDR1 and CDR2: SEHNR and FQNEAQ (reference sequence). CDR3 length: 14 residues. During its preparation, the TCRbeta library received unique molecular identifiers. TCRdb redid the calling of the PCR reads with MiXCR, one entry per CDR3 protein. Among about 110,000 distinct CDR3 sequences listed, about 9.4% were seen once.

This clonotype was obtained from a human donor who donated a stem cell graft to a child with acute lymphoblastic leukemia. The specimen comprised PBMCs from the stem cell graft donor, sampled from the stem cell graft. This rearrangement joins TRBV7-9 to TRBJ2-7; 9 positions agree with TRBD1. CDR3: CASSQTGGNYEQYF. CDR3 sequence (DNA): TGTGCCAGCAGCCAGACAGGGGGTAACTACGAGCAGTACTTC.